This T cell receptor (beta chain) was identified during a study of response to subunit inactivated influenza vaccine. TCRdb used MiXCR to reprocess the RT-PCR reads, holding one entry per CDR3 protein. The data show about 580,000 distinct CDR3 sequences, 11% to 15% seen once. To note about this clonotype: Its antigen is as yet unknown.

V shed 4 bases and J shed 2 bases, with 13 bases lying between them. The germline V gene encodes CDR1 SGHRS and CDR2 YFSETQ. The CDR3 loop spans 15 amino acids. Findings and limits, study-wide: There was a suggestion from the authors that each seasonal influenza vaccination recruits few new T cells.

The receptor's source is a man in his fifties or sixties who received an inactivated influenza vaccine. This specimen was PBMCs from blood, taken 11 to 12 days after vaccination. The chain joins TRBV5-1 to TRBJ2-1; D is perhaps TRBD2 (6 bases). The CDR3 reads CASSRDFLPYNEQFF. The CDR3 DNA reads TGCGCCAGCAGCCGGGACTTTTTGCCCTACAATGAGCAGTTCTTC.